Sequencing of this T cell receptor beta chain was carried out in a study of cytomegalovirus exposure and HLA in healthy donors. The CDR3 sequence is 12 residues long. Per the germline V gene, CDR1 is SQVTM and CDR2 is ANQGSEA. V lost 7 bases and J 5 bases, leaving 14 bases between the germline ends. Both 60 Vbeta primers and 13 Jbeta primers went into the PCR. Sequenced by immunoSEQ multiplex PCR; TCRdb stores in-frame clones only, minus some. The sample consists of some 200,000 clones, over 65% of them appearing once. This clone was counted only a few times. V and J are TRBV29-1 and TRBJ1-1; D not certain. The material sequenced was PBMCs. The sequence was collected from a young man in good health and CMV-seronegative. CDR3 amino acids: CSAAPGETEAFF. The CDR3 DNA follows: TGCAGCGCCGCACCTGGGGAGACTGAAGCTTTCTTT.